The 5 T cell receptor beta chains given below trace back to one sample, sequenced in a study of shared clonotypes between healthy human individuals. The protocol was immunoSEQ multiplex PCR, while the TCRdb copy is restricted to in-frame clones and leaves out a portion. The sample lists approximately 2,000,000 clones, around 90% occurring once. Sequenced: naive CD4+ T cells from PBMCs. The subset was: CD45RA+ positively selected. The origin of the receptors is a young man in good health. Some clones in this sample may be carry-over from other donors' samples.

The gene calls are TRBV4-2 and TRBJ1-1; D is uncertain. CDR3 length: 16 residues. Germline V CDR1 and CDR2: LGHNA, YNFKEQ. V lost 4 bases and J 10 bases, leaving 25 bases between the germline ends. The CDR3 sequence: CASSRESSRGAKGAFF. CDR3 DNA: TGTGCCAGCAGCCGCGAGTCTTCTAGAGGAGCCAAAGGAGCTTTCTTT.

V and J are TRBV30 and TRBJ2-5; 9 nucleotides agree with TRBD1. Germline V gives CDR1 GTSNPN, CDR2 SVGIG (reference sequence). The junction had 7 bases not matched to a gene; V was cut back by 1 base and J by 13 bases. The CDR3 sequence is 12 residues long. The CDR3 coding sequence is TGTGCCTGGAGTGAGACAGGGGGTTACGCGTACTTC. Translation: CAWSETGGYAYF.

The chain links TRBV6-5 to TRBJ1-2; 10 bases match TRBD1. CDR3 length: 13 amino acids. Trimming removed 6 bases from V and 5 bases from J; junction bases left unmatched: 3. From germline, CDR1 is MNHEY and CDR2 SVGAGI. The CDR3 bases are TGTGCCAGCAGGCCGGGACAGGGGTATGGCTACACCTTC. Amino acid sequence: CASRPGQGYGYTF.

This chain connects TRBV28 to TRBJ2-3; tentative D call: TRBD2 (6 bases). Germline V lookup: CDR1 MDHEN, CDR2 SYDVKM. The CDR3 is made up of 12 amino acids. Trimming removed 7 bases at V and 6 bases at J, with 11 bases between. The CDR3 nucleotides read TGTGCCAGCACCACCCTAGCGGATACGCAGTATTTT. Encoded protein: CASTTLADTQYF.

The gene calls are TRBV7-3 and TRBJ2-7; tentative D call: TRBD1 (6 bases). Trimming left V 3 bases short and J 5 bases short, with 11 bases between. The CDR3 is made up of 13 amino acids. Germline V gene lookup returns CDR1 SGHTA and CDR2 FQGTGA. CDR3 nucleotides: TGTGCCAGCAGCTTGGCAGGGGATCACGAGCAGTACTTC. It translates to CASSLAGDHEQYF.